This T cell receptor beta chain was recovered during a study of blood T cells in healthy people across ages. A second PCR of 7 to 11 cycles used a sample-barcoded 5' primer and a J-beta primer mix. MiXCR, applied by TCRdb to the 5' RACE reads, yields one record per CDR3 protein. This sample has around 1.5 million distinct CDR3 sequences, with roughly 64% found just once. CDR1 and CDR2 from the germline V gene are MNHEY and SMNVEV (reference sequence). The CDR3 totals 15 residues. Germline trimming cut 2 bases from V and 5 bases from J; bases unmatched to any gene: 8. This clonotype was obtained from a man between 18 and 29 years old in good health. Source material: blood. The J gene is TRBJ2-7, the V gene TRBV27; TRBD2 agrees at 8 bases. Here the CDR3 reads CASSLLRTGGDEQYF. In DNA, the CDR3 is TGTGCCAGCAGTTTACTACGGACGGGAGGGGACGAGCAGTACTTC.